A single sample is the source of the 11 T cell receptor beta chains below, sequenced in a study of OX40 agonist ivuxolimab in advanced cancers. Produced via immunoSEQ multiplex PCR; TCRdb's table is partial and in-frame only. This table holds about 18,000 clones, just under 75% found once. Material: CD4+ or CD8+ T cells sorted from blood, obtained in a trial of the OX40 agonist ivuxolimab. Source of these receptors: an adult with an advanced solid tumor such as melanoma, head and neck, liver or kidney cancer.

V is TRBV11-3 and J is TRBJ2-7; 8 positions match TRBD1. Germline assignment: CDR1 SGHNT and CDR2 YENEEA. The V and J ends lost 5 bases and 2 bases, in that order; junction bases with no gene match: 8. The CDR3 is made up of 15 amino acids. CDR3: CASSITGTGPYEQYF. The CDR3 DNA reads as TGTGCCAGCAGCATTACCGGGACAGGCCCCTACGAGCAGTACTTC.

The J gene is TRBJ1-1, the V gene TRBV19; maybe TRBD1 (6 bases). Germline V gene data show CDR1 as LNHDA and CDR2 as SQIVND (reference sequence). Trimming pared 7 bases from V and 2 bases from J, leaving 11 bases between. This CDR3 contains 13 residues. CDR3 in DNA: TGTGCCAGTACTCTGACAGGTAACACTGAAGCTTTCTTT. Translated, it gives CASTLTGNTEAFF.

V usage is TRBV5-6 and J usage is TRBJ1-2; the D gene is possibly TRBD1 (5 bases). CDR3 size: 17 residues. V was pared by 4 bases and J by 0 bases, with 19 bases between. In germline, CDR1 is SGHDT, CDR2 YYEEEE. The CDR3 coding sequence is TGTGCCAGCAGCCTAGCAGGGTTGAGGAGCGCTAACTATGGCTACACCTTC. It translates to CASSLAGLRSANYGYTF.

V usage is TRBV7-9 and J usage is TRBJ2-3; no definite D call. V lost 6 bases, J lost 1 base, and 14 bases lay in between. Germline V gene lookup returns CDR1 SEHNR and CDR2 FQNEAQ (reference sequence). The CDR3 has 15 residues. As DNA, the CDR3 is TGTGCCAGCAGTCCCAAGCGTTACGGCACAGATACGCAGTATTTT. Translating it yields CASSPKRYGTDTQYF.

The rearrangement links TRBV5-6 to TRBJ2-7; D not resolved. V lost 0 bases and J 1 base, leaving 8 bases between the germline ends. The CDR3 totals 14 residues. Per the germline V gene, CDR1 is SGHDT and CDR2 is YYEEEE. CDR3 amino acids: CASSLGLGSYEQYF. The CDR3 region has the DNA TGTGCCAGCAGCTTGGGTCTGGGGTCCTACGAGCAGTACTTC.

This clone counts as medium-sized. The chain links TRBV7-6 to TRBJ2-1; no clear D. V was clipped by 1 base and J by 9 bases, with 16 bases between them. Germline V gene sequence: CDR1 SGHVS, CDR2 FNYEAQ. The CDR3 is made up of 15 amino acids. Written as DNA, the CDR3 is TGTGCCAGCAGCTTAGAGTATGGCAGTACCCGTGAGCAGTTCTTC. Translating gives CASSLEYGSTREQFF.

This clone was recorded many times. The V gene is TRBV4-2, the J gene TRBJ2-7, with 7 bases lining up with TRBD1. V was clipped by 4 bases and J by 11 bases; unmatched bases: 14. The CDR3 totals 14 residues. Germline V gene data show CDR1 as LGHNA and CDR2 as YNFKEQ. CDR3 DNA sequence: TGTGCCAGCAGCCTTGCCGGACAGGCCGGTCCTAAGTACTTC. Its protein product is CASSLAGQAGPKYF.

The chain uses TRBV4-1 and TRBJ2-3; D remains unclear. Trimming removed 4 bases at V and 1 base at J, with 9 bases between. Germline V gene sequence: CDR1 MGHRA, CDR2 YSYEKL. The CDR3 consists of 14 residues. This chain's CDR3 is CASSPNPGTDTQYF. CDR3 nucleotide sequence: TGCGCCAGCAGCCCCAACCCTGGCACAGATACGCAGTATTTT.

This rearrangement joins TRBV11-2 to TRBJ1-1; possible D gene TRBD1, 6 bases. Deletions cut 1 base from V and 1 base from J, with 13 bases between. Germline values: CDR1 SGHAT, CDR2 FQNNGV. The CDR3 sequence is 16 residues long. The CDR3 DNA reads TGTGCCAGCAGCTTAGTCCGACAGGAGGGGAACACTGAAGCTTTCTTT. The encoded protein is CASSLVRQEGNTEAFF.

The gene calls are TRBV27 and TRBJ2-1; no definite D call. Deletions cut 6 bases from V and 3 bases from J, with 12 bases between. The CDR3 contains 14 residues. Germline assignment: CDR1 MNHEY and CDR2 SMNVEV (reference sequence). CDR3 sequence: CASRSLKSYNEQFF. DNA of the CDR3: TGTGCCAGCAGATCCCTGAAGAGCTACAATGAGCAGTTCTTC.

There are a few counts of this clone. This sequence joins TRBV6-6 and TRBJ2-3; perhaps TRBD1 as D (5 bases). The germline V gene has CDR1 MNHNY and CDR2 SVGAGI (reference sequence). V was shortened by 3 bases and J by 4 bases, with 11 bases between the two germline ends. This CDR3 has 14 residues. This CDR3 is CASSYLQGADTQYF. DNA of the CDR3: TGTGCCAGCAGTTATTTGCAGGGTGCAGATACGCAGTATTTT.